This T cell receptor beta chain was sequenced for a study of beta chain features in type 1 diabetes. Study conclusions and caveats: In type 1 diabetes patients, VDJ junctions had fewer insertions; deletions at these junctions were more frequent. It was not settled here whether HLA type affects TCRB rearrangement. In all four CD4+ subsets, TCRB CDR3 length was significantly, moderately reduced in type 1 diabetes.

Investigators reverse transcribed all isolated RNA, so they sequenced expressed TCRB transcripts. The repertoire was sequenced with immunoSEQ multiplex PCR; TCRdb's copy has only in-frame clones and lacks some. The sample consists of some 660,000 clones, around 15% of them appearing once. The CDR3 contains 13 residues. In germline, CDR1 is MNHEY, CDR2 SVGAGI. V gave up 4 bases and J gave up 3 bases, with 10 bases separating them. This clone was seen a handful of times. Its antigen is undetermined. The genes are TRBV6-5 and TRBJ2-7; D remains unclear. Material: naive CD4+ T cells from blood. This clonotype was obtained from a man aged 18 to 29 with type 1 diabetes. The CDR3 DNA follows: TGTGCCAGCAGTTCCCCCTTAAGCTACGAGCAGTACTTC. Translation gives CASSSPLSYEQYF.